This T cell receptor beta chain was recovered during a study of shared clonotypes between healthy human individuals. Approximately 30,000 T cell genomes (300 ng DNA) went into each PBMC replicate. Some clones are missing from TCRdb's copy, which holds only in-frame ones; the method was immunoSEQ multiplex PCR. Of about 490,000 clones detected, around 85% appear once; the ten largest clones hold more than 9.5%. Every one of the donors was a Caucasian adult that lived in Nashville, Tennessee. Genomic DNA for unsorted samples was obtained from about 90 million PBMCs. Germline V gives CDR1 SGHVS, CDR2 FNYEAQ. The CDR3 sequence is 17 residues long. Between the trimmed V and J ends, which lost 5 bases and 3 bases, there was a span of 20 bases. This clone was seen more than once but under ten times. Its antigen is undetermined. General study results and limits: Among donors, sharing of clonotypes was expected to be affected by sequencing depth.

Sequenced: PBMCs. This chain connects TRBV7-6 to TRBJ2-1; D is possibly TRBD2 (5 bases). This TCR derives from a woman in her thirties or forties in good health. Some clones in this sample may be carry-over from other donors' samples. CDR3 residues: CASSPPHAASGYNEQFF. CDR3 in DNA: TGTGCCAGCAGCCCCCCGCATGCCGCGAGCGGCTACAATGAGCAGTTCTTC.